Each of the 3 T cell receptor beta chains below was sequenced from the same sample in a study of early T cells in non-severe SARS-CoV-2 infection. TCRdb passed the 5' RACE reads through MiXCR, listing each CDR3 protein once. This sample has fewer than 80,000 distinct CDR3 sequences, with less than 9.5% found just once. The source material was whole blood, sampled at baseline. The receptors shown here come from an adult who was a healthcare worker with PCR-confirmed SARS-CoV-2 infection or an uninfected control (not recorded which).

This clonotype was found many times. Here the CDR3 DNA reads TGTGCCAGCAGTTTATGGGTAACAGGCGGTCGGGGCTCCTACGAGCAGTACTTC. The encoded protein is CASSLWVTGGRGSYEQYF. The chain combines TRBV28 with TRBJ2-7; either TRBD1 or TRBD2 may supply D (5 bases each). V was pared by 0 bases and J by 0 bases, with 18 bases between. CDR1 and CDR2 (germline): MDHEN, SYDVKM. The CDR3 is made up of 18 amino acids.

The rearrangement links TRBV20-1 to TRBJ2-7, with D perhaps matching TRBD2 (5 bases). Trimming took 0 bases from V and 0 from J, leaving 12 bases between them. Germline assignment: CDR1 DFQATT and CDR2 SNEGSKA (reference sequence). The CDR3 has 15 residues. DNA for the CDR3: TGCAGTGCTAGAGACTCGCGGGTACTCTCCTACGAGCAGTACTTC. It specifies CSARDSRVLSYEQYF.

The gene calls are TRBV7-9 and TRBJ1-1, with 9 bases matching TRBD1. The V gene's germline CDR1 is SEHNR and CDR2 FQNEAQ (reference sequence). The CDR3 extends over 13 amino acids. V was pared by 1 base and J by 6 bases, with 0 bases of the junction left unmatched. The CDR3 DNA is TGTGCCAGCAGCTTAGGGACAGGGGCTGAAGCTTTCTTT. Its protein is CASSLGTGAEAFF.